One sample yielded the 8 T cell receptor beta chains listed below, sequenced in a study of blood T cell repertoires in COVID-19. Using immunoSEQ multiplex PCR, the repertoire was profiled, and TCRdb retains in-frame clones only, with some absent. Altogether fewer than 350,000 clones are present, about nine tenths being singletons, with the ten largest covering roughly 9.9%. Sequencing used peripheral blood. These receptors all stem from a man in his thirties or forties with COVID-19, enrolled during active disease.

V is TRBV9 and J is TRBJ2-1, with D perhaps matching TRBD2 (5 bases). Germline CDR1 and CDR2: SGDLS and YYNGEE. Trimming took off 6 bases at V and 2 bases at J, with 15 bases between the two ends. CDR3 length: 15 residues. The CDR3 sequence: CASTPSSGAYNEQFF. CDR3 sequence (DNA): TGTGCCAGCACCCCAAGCTCCGGGGCCTACAATGAGCAGTTCTTC.

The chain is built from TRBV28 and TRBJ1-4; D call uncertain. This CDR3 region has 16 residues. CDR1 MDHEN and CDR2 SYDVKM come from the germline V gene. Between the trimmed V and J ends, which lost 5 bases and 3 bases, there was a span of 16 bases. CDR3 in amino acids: CASSMSQLGANEKLFF. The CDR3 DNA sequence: TGTGCCAGCAGTATGTCCCAGTTGGGAGCTAATGAAAAACTGTTTTTT.

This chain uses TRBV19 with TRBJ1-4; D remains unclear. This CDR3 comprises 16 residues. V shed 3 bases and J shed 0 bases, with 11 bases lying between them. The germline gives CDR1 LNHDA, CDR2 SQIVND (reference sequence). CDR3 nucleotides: TGTGCCAGTAGTATCAGCGGATCTACAACTAATGAAAAACTGTTTTTT. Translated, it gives CASSISGSTTNEKLFF.

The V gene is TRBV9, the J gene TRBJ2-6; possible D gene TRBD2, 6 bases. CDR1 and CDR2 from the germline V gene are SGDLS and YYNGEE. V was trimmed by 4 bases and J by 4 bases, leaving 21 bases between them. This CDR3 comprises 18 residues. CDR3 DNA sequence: TGTGCCAGCAGCTCCAAAACCGGGACTTTAGCCGGGGCCAACGTCCTGACTTTC. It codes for CASSSKTGTLAGANVLTF.

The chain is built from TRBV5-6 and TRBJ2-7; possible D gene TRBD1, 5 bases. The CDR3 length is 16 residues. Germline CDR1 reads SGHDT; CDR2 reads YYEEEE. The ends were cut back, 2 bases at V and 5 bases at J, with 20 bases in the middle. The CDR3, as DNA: TGTGCCAGCAGCTTCCCCCGGCAGGGCCTCCTCGACGAGCAGTACTTC. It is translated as CASSFPRQGLLDEQYF.

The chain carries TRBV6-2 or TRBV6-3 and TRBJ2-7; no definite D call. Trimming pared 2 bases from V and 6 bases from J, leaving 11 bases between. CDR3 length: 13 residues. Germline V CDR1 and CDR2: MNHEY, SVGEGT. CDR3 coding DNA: TGTGCCAGCAGTTACAACCTTCTCGGCGAGCAGTACTTC. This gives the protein CASSYNLLGEQYF.

CDR3 in amino acids: CASSQPGQGDYGYTF. The CDR3 bases are TGTGCCAGCAGCCAACCGGGACAGGGCGACTATGGCTACACCTTC. This chain connects TRBV28 to TRBJ1-2; TRBD1 aligns across 9 bases. The germline CDR1 and CDR2 sequences are MDHEN and SYDVKM. After removal of 6 bases from V and 3 bases from J, the junction contained 8 bases not matched to a gene. The CDR3 covers 15 residues.

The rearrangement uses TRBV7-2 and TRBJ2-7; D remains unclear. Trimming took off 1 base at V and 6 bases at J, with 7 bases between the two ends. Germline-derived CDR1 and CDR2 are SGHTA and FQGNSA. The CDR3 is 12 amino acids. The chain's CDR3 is CASSLDRGEQYF. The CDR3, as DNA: TGTGCCAGCAGCTTAGATCGAGGCGAGCAGTACTTC.